The 12 T cell receptor beta chains reported below all come from one sample, sequenced in a study of T cell responses to AZD1222 COVID-19 vaccine. The table came from immunoSEQ multiplex PCR; TCRdb's copy has only in-frame clones and leaves some out. Among around 270,000 clones listed, almost 95% were seen once. The sequenced sample was peripheral blood, obtained 28 days after the second AZD1222 dose. The source of these receptors is an adult who received the AZD1222 COVID-19 vaccine.

The V and J genes are TRBV5-1 and TRBJ2-1; tentatively, D is TRBD1 (6 bases). This CDR3 has 13 residues. V was cut by 5 bases and J by 10 bases, with 16 bases left in between. Germline values: CDR1 SGHRS, CDR2 YFSETQ. CDR3 protein: CASSTATGGEQFF. The CDR3 bases are TGCGCCAGCAGTACCGCTACTGGGGGCGAGCAGTTCTTC.

This clone was detected only a few times. V gene TRBV6-8 combines with J gene TRBJ1-1; D possibly corresponds to TRBD1 (6 bases). The CDR3 is 15 residues long. The germline V gene has CDR1 MNHGY and CDR2 SAAAGT. Trimming pared 4 bases from V and 3 bases from J, leaving 15 bases between. CDR3 nucleotides: TGTGCCAGCAGTTGCACCGGGGGCGTGGACACTGAAGCTTTCTTT. Protein: CASSCTGGVDTEAFF.

The gene calls are TRBV5-6 and TRBJ2-3; D is possibly TRBD2 (6 bases). V dropped 7 bases and J dropped 3 bases, with 12 bases sitting between them. Germline CDR1 SGHDT, CDR2 YYEEEE. This CDR3 is 13 amino acids long. CDR3 in amino acids: CASHRRETDTQYF. CDR3 coding DNA: TGTGCCAGCCACCGCCGGGAGACAGATACGCAGTATTTT.

The chain carries TRBV4-1 and TRBJ1-5; TRBD1 matches 10 bases. Germline CDR1 and CDR2: MGHRA and YSYEKL. The CDR3 is made up of 15 amino acids. The junction had 2 bases not matched to a gene; V was cut back by 1 base and J by 5 bases. Here the CDR3 DNA reads TGCGCCAGCAGCCAAGGGGACAGGGGCTATCAGCCCCAGCATTTT. It specifies CASSQGDRGYQPQHF.

This rearrangement joins TRBV5-1 to TRBJ2-7; unclear D gene. The CDR3 sequence is 13 residues long. Germline V lookup: CDR1 SGHRS, CDR2 YFSETQ. V lost 0 bases and J 3 bases, leaving 7 bases between the germline ends. CDR3 loop: CASSLGRNYEQYF. The CDR3 DNA follows: TGCGCCAGCAGCTTGGGCAGAAACTACGAGCAGTACTTC.

The J gene is TRBJ1-2, the V gene TRBV28; D is perhaps TRBD1 (6 bases). With 3 bases removed from V and 8 bases from J, the gap between germline ends came to 25 bases. This CDR3 is built from 17 residues. Germline V gene sequence: CDR1 MDHEN, CDR2 SYDVKM. The CDR3 DNA is TGTGCCAGCAGTTTTCGGACCTTACAGGGATTAAGGGGAGGCTACACCTTC. Protein product: CASSFRTLQGLRGGYTF.

The chain has TRBV7-9 and TRBJ1-4; TRBD1 might be the D (5 bases). Germline CDR1 SEHNR, CDR2 FQNEAQ (reference sequence). The CDR3 sequence is 14 residues long. The V gene lost 5 bases and the J gene lost 8 bases, with 15 bases spanning the gap. Here the CDR3 reads CASSRDRGGEKLFF. CDR3 nucleotides: TGTGCCAGCAGCCGGGACCGTGGAGGGGAAAAACTGTTTTTT.

This clone was seen once. The CDR3 DNA reads as TGTGCCAGCAGCGATCGTGACGGGACAGGGGGATTTCTTACTAATGAAAAACTGTTTTTT. The encoded protein is CASSDRDGTGGFLTNEKLFF. The chain is built from TRBV28 and TRBJ1-4; 11 positions agree with TRBD1. With 6 bases clipped from V and 2 bases from J, the junction kept 17 bases outside the gene matches. CDR1 MDHEN and CDR2 SYDVKM come from the germline V gene. CDR3 length: 20 residues. Filled out from reference TRBV28 and TRBJ1-4, the complete variable domain reads DVKVTQSSRYLVKRTGEKVFLECVQDMDHENMFWYRQDPGLGLRLIYFSYDVKMKEKGDIPEGYSVSREKKERFSLILESASTNQTSMYLCASSDRDGTGGFLTNEKLFFGSGTQLSVL.

As DNA, the CDR3 is TGTGCCAGCAGCTCCCCCCACGCGACCTACGAGCAGTACTTC. The encoded protein is CASSSPHATYEQYF. The rearrangement links TRBV28 to TRBJ2-7; D unresolved. This CDR3 region has 14 residues. CDR1 MDHEN and CDR2 SYDVKM come from the germline V gene. Trimming took 6 bases from V and 2 from J, leaving 14 bases between them.

The rearrangement uses TRBV9 and TRBJ2-6, with D unresolved. The CDR3 totals 15 residues. Germline CDR1 and CDR2: SGDLS and YYNGEE. V was cut by 0 bases and J by 0 bases, with 4 bases left in between. DNA of the CDR3: TGTGCCAGCAGCGTAGTGACCTCTGGGGCCAACGTCCTGACTTTC. This codes for CASSVVTSGANVLTF.

This clone was found a few times. This chain uses TRBV2 with TRBJ2-2, with D perhaps matching TRBD2 (5 bases). Looked up from germline, CDR1 is SNHLY and CDR2 is FYNNEI. This CDR3 is built from 15 residues. Trimming pared 5 bases from V and 2 bases from J, leaving 12 bases between. This CDR3 is CASSFWTVNTGELFF. For the CDR3, the DNA is TGTGCCAGCAGTTTTTGGACTGTAAACACCGGGGAGCTGTTTTTT. Combining the CDR3 with reference TRBV2 and TRBJ2-2 gives the whole variable domain EPEVTQTPSHQVTQMGQEVILRCVPISNHLYFYWYRQILGQKVEFLVSFYNNEISEKSEIFDDQFSVERPDGSNFTLKIRSTKLEDSAMYFCASSFWTVNTGELFFGEGSRLTVL.

Turning to this clone: Its ends do not fully match the called genes, so a read error is possible. The genes are TRBV28 and TRBJ1-2; 8 bases are a match to TRBD1. The CDR3 runs 13 residues. Germline assignment: CDR1 MDHEN and CDR2 SYDVKM. Here the CDR3 reads CASSLWTGKGYTF. In DNA, the CDR3 is TGTGCCAGCAGCTTATGGACAGGGAAAGGCTACACCTTC.